These 4 T cell receptor beta chains share one sample of origin, sequenced in a study of identical twins (dated by TCRdb to 2016 to 2017). Libraries were built with 5' RACE. The instrument was an Illumina HiSeq 2000. TCRdb itself trimmed the public reads at Q25 with fastp, ran MiXCR and retained productive beta chains. Under each unique CDR3 protein, matching rows form one entry showing the most common genes and DNA. The sample contains around 240,000 distinct CDR3 sequences, approximately 7% of them found a single time. The ten largest clones capture under 4% of the sample. A further study also used this sample, focusing on yellow fever vaccine responses in identical twins.

The sample comprised memory (CD45RO+) T cells sorted from blood. The intended sense of this specimen's cell subset or site label: CD45RO+ enriched T cells. Receptors originate from a woman aged 18 to 35 in good health.

This clonotype was detected ten times or more. CDR3 sequence: CATSRVRDGGNEQFF. The CDR3 nucleotides read TGTGCCACCAGCAGAGTCCGGGACGGCGGCAATGAGCAGTTCTTC. The V call is TRBV15, the J call TRBJ2-1, with D perhaps given as TRBD1 or TRBD2 (5 bases each). This CDR3 has 15 amino acids. Per germline, CDR1 LNHNV and CDR2 YYDKDF (reference sequence). V lost 1 base and J lost 6, with 13 bases in between.

In its sample, this clonotype was seen a few times. This rearrangement joins TRBV5-1 to TRBJ2-3; D is ambiguous. The V gene's germline CDR1 is SGHRS and CDR2 YFSETQ. Trimming removed 3 bases from V and 2 bases from J, with 7 bases in between. The CDR3 contains 13 residues. The CDR3 sequence: CASSSQSTDTQYF. The CDR3, as DNA: TGCGCCAGCAGCTCCCAATCCACAGATACGCAGTATTTT.

V is TRBV7-2 and J is TRBJ2-1, with TRBD2 matching over 8 bases. CDR3 length: 15 amino acids. V dropped 1 base and J dropped 7; count of bases not matched to a gene: 6. From germline, CDR1 is SGHTA and CDR2 FQGNSA. The CDR3 DNA is TGTGCCAGCAGCTTAGTCGGACTAGCTGGGAATGAGCAGTTCTTC. Residues: CASSLVGLAGNEQFF.

The V gene is TRBV20-1, the J gene TRBJ2-1; D possibly uses TRBD1 or TRBD2 (6 bases each). This CDR3 has 15 amino acids. V lost 4 bases to trimming and J lost 3 bases, with 16 bases between them. The V gene's germline CDR1 is DFQATT and CDR2 SNEGSKA (reference sequence). The CDR3 reads CSATAWGADYNEQFF. Written as DNA, the CDR3 is TGCAGTGCTACCGCGTGGGGGGCTGACTACAATGAGCAGTTCTTC.